The clone carrying this T cell receptor (beta chain) was picked up a small number of times. This sample is part of a study of blood T cell repertoires in COVID-19. In the study overall: Samples taken during acute and convalescent COVID-19 were collected in the United States, Italy and Spain. Sources were T cells, B-cell-depleted T cells, or PBMCs; the material itself was cDNA or gDNA.

In the authors' methods: Cell counts per sample came from amplifying reference gene primers. The assay was immunoSEQ multiplex PCR, and TCRdb's table has in-frame clones only and misses some. That table furnishes V, J and clone size, whereas the DNA furnished D and trimming. The sample shows roughly 300,000 clones, 86% of them seen only once. Germline V gene data show CDR1 as SEHNR and CDR2 as FQNEAQ (reference sequence). The CDR3 totals 14 residues. V was pared by 1 base and J by 4 bases, with 0 bases of the junction left unmatched. This receptor was identified in a woman between 50 and 59 years old with acute or convalescent COVID-19. The chain couples TRBV7-9 to TRBJ2-7, with 11 bases that match TRBD1. Sequenced input: peripheral blood. The DNA of the CDR3 is TGTGCCAGCAGCTTAGGGGACAGGGGGTACGAGCAGTACTTC. This gives the protein CASSLGDRGYEQYF.